Listed here are 25 T cell receptor beta chains from one sample, sequenced in a study of T cell responses to AZD1222 COVID-19 vaccine. The protocol was immunoSEQ multiplex PCR, while the TCRdb copy is restricted to in-frame clones and leaves out a portion. This sample has some 150,000 clones, with just over 90% found just once. The specimen comprised peripheral blood, sampled on day 0 of AZD1222 vaccination. These receptors were collected from an adult in good health.

V usage is TRBV25-1 and J usage is TRBJ1-5, with 9 bases lining up with TRBD1. Trimming removed 6 bases from V and 5 bases from J; junction bases left unmatched: 8. Germline CDR1 and CDR2: MGHDK and SYGVNS. The CDR3 loop spans 15 amino acids. CDR3 sequence reads: CASSPADRGYQPQHF. The CDR3 bases are TGTGCCAGCAGCCCAGCGGACAGGGGTTATCAGCCCCAGCATTTT.

The V call is TRBV7-2, the J call TRBJ1-5, with TRBD1 matching 7 bases. The V gene's germline CDR1 is SGHTA and CDR2 FQGNSA. V trimming: 4 bases; J trimming: 5 bases; junction bases outside the gene matches: 5. The CDR3 has 14 amino acids. Here the CDR3 DNA reads TGTGCCAGCAGCTCGGACAGGATTTATCAGCCCCAGCATTTT. Amino acid sequence: CASSSDRIYQPQHF.

The V and J genes are TRBV19 and TRBJ1-1; 8 nucleotides match TRBD1. The J segment lost 1 base and the V segment lost 9 bases, leaving 7 bases of the junction unmatched. The CDR3 is 14 residues long. The germline gives CDR1 LNHDA, CDR2 SQIVND (reference sequence). This chain's CDR3 is CASSQGGKNTEAFF. The CDR3 nucleotides read TGTGCCAGCTCACAGGGGGGGAAGAACACTGAAGCTTTCTTT.

The chain combines TRBV25-1 with TRBJ1-1; D is unresolved. The germline V gene has CDR1 MGHDK and CDR2 SYGVNS. V was clipped by 3 bases and J by 6 bases, with 11 bases between them. The length of the CDR3 is 13 residues. The CDR3, as DNA: TGTGCCAGCAGTGATGGCCGATTCGCTGAAGCTTTCTTT. This gives the protein CASSDGRFAEAFF. Filled out from reference TRBV25-1 and TRBJ1-1, the complete variable domain reads EADIYQTPRYLVIGTGKKITLECSQTMGHDKMYWYQQDPGMELHLIHYSYGVNSTEKGDLSSESTVSRIRTEHFPLTLESARPSHTSQYLCASSDGRFAEAFFGQGTRLTVV.

CDR3 sequence: CAISGSGTSGINYEQYF. DNA of the CDR3: TGTGCCATCAGTGGTTCCGGGACTAGCGGGATTAACTACGAGCAGTACTTC. This chain links TRBV10-3 with TRBJ2-7, with TRBD2 matching over 13 bases. Looked up from germline, CDR1 is ENHRY and CDR2 is SYGVKD. Losses at the gene ends were 4 bases for V and 3 bases for J; bases not matched to a gene: 9. This CDR3 is built from 17 residues.

This chain uses TRBV19 with TRBJ2-7; no definite D call. Germline V CDR1 and CDR2: LNHDA, SQIVND (reference sequence). The CDR3 has 15 residues. V lost 4 bases and J 2 bases, leaving 15 bases between the germline ends. In DNA form, the CDR3 reads TGTGCCAGTAGTACTGGGGTTAGGGCCACCTACGAGCAGTACTTC. Its translation is CASSTGVRATYEQYF.

The rearrangement uses TRBV6-5 and TRBJ1-4; no firm D call. This CDR3 comprises 14 residues. The V and J ends lost 8 bases and 6 bases respectively, with 16 bases between them. The V gene's germline CDR1 is MNHEY and CDR2 SVGAGI. The DNA for the CDR3 is TGTGCCAGCGCGACGGAGGCCCGGGATGAAAAACTGTTTTTT. Translation: CASATEARDEKLFF.

The chain links TRBV11-2 to TRBJ2-2, with 13 bases that match TRBD2. Looked up from germline, CDR1 is SGHAT and CDR2 is FQNNGV. The CDR3 contains 16 residues. Trimming cost V 4 bases and J 7 bases; bases outside gene matches: 6. The CDR3 here is CASSSRTSGSGGELFF. CDR3 coding DNA: TGTGCCAGCAGCTCGAGGACTAGCGGGAGTGGCGGGGAGCTGTTTTTT.

This clone came up once. This chain connects TRBV7-9 to TRBJ1-5; 8 nucleotides agree with TRBD1. The J segment lost 4 bases and the V segment lost 6 bases, leaving 8 bases of the junction unmatched. Germline CDR1 is SEHNR and CDR2 is FQNEAQ (reference sequence). The CDR3 consists of 15 residues. CDR3 in amino acids: CASSYGQGGNQPQHF. DNA of the CDR3: TGTGCCAGCAGTTATGGACAGGGTGGTAATCAGCCCCAGCATTTT. Using reference TRBV7-9 and TRBJ1-5 for the parts outside the CDR3, the full variable domain is DTGVSQNPRHKITKRGQNVTFRCDPISEHNRLYWYRQTLGQGPEFLTYFQNEAQLEKSRLLSDRFSAERPKGSFSTLEIQRTEQGDSAMYLCASSYGQGGNQPQHFGDGTRLSIL.

This sequence joins TRBV6-5 and TRBJ2-7, with 9 positions matching TRBD1. V was clipped by 5 bases and J by 4 bases; unmatched bases: 6. The CDR3 length is 14 residues. Germline CDR1 MNHEY, CDR2 SVGAGI. CDR3: CASSTGQGLYEQYF. The CDR3 nucleotides read TGTGCCAGCAGTACCGGACAGGGGTTATACGAGCAGTACTTC.

The V and J genes are TRBV5-5 and TRBJ1-2; 8 bases are shared with TRBD1. The CDR3 is 13 amino acids. Germline V gene lookup returns CDR1 SGHKS and CDR2 YYEKEE (reference sequence). The trim removed 4 bases at V and 7 bases at J, leaving 6 bases unmatched. This CDR3 reads CASSPMQGAGYTF. As DNA, the CDR3 is TGTGCCAGCAGCCCTATGCAGGGGGCTGGCTACACCTTC.

The chain's CDR3 is CASSYSQGYTF. DNA of the CDR3: TGTGCCAGCAGCTATTCTCAAGGCTACACCTTC. V and J are TRBV2 and TRBJ1-2; D is unclear. This CDR3 comprises 11 residues. The V end was cut by 6 bases, the J end by 8 bases, with 10 bases between. Germline V CDR1 and CDR2: SNHLY, FYNNEI.

This clone was detected a few times. The rearrangement links TRBV27 to TRBJ2-7, with 7 bases matching TRBD2. Trimming cost V 2 bases and J 0 bases; bases outside gene matches: 1. The V gene's germline CDR1 is MNHEY and CDR2 SMNVEV (reference sequence). This CDR3 has 14 amino acids. For the CDR3, the DNA is TGTGCCAGCAGTTTACTAGCGGACTCCTACGAGCAGTACTTC. This encodes CASSLLADSYEQYF.

This chain links TRBV11-2 with TRBJ2-3; a weak D match, TRBD2 (7 bases). The V gene's germline CDR1 is SGHAT and CDR2 FQNNGV. The CDR3 covers 16 residues. The ends were cut back, 2 bases at V and 2 bases at J, with 14 bases in the middle. The DNA of the CDR3 is TGTGCCAGCAGCTTAAGGGGGGGCTTCGACACAGATACGCAGTATTTT. It codes for CASSLRGGFDTDTQYF.

The V call is TRBV19, the J call TRBJ1-5, with 10 bases that match TRBD1. The J segment lost 6 bases and the V segment lost 5 bases, leaving 4 bases of the junction unmatched. CDR1 LNHDA and CDR2 SQIVND come from the germline V gene (reference sequence). The CDR3 runs 14 residues. CDR3 protein: CASSPTGGRQPQHF. In DNA form, the CDR3 reads TGTGCCAGTAGTCCGACAGGGGGCCGTCAGCCCCAGCATTTT.

About this clone: The sample carries other DNA sequences with the same CDR3. The DNA for the CDR3 is TGCAGTGCTAGAGACCTCTATGGCTACACCTTC. Its protein is CSARDLYGYTF. This chain connects TRBV20-1 to TRBJ1-2; D remains ambiguous. Germline CDR1 and CDR2: DFQATT and SNEGSKA (reference sequence). V was shortened by 0 bases and J by 4 bases, with 3 bases between the two germline ends. This CDR3 contains 11 residues.

The chain combines TRBV5-1 with TRBJ2-1, with unresolved D. The V gene's germline CDR1 is SGHRS and CDR2 YFSETQ. The CDR3 length is 13 residues. V was shortened by 3 bases and J by 6 bases, with 10 bases between the two germline ends. The chain's CDR3 is CASSWDMGNEQFF. DNA for the CDR3: TGCGCCAGCAGCTGGGATATGGGCAATGAGCAGTTCTTC.

The rearrangement links TRBV3-1 (or the pseudogene TRBV3-2) to TRBJ1-2, with TRBD1 identical over 8 bases. Germline V CDR1 and CDR2: LGHDT, YNNKEL (reference sequence). Losses at the gene ends were 2 bases for V and 8 bases for J; bases not matched to a gene: 4. The CDR3 spans 13 residues. The DNA for the CDR3 is TGTGCCAGCAGCCAACAGGGGGCGGAAGGCTACACCTTC. Protein: CASSQQGAEGYTF.

The V and J genes are TRBV5-1 and TRBJ2-7; TRBD1 agrees at 9 bases. Germline V gene lookup returns CDR1 SGHRS and CDR2 YFSETQ. V lost 4 bases to trimming and J lost 5 bases; unmatched junction nucleotides: 13. This CDR3 comprises 16 residues. This chain's CDR3 is CASSKDLGQGDHEQYF. The CDR3 coding sequence is TGCGCCAGCAGCAAAGACTTGGGACAGGGAGACCACGAGCAGTACTTC.

The chain links TRBV3-1 (or the pseudogene TRBV3-2) to TRBJ2-1, with D hard to call. V was pared by 6 bases and J by 9 bases, with 12 bases between. The CDR3 is 12 residues long. The germline CDR1 and CDR2 sequences are LGHDT and YNNKEL (reference sequence). The CDR3 nucleotides read TGTGCCAGCAGTCGAGATGCTGGTGAGCAGTTCTTC. This gives the protein CASSRDAGEQFF.

The chain couples TRBV27 to TRBJ1-6; no firm D call. The CDR3 contains 14 residues. V gave up 11 bases and J gave up 9 bases, with 20 bases separating them. Germline V gives CDR1 MNHEY, CDR2 SMNVEV (reference sequence). In DNA, the CDR3 is TGTGCCTCGAGATCAGGCTCTTTGACTTCACCCCTCCACTTT. Translated, it gives CASRSGSLTSPLHF.

The V and J genes are TRBV11-3 and TRBJ2-7; TRBD2 matches 9 bases. CDR1 and CDR2 (germline): SGHNT, YENEEA. J was trimmed by 7 bases and V by 0 bases; bases with no gene match: 4. The length of the CDR3 is 14 residues. The CDR3 region is CASSLDGTSREQYF. DNA for the CDR3: TGTGCCAGCAGCTTAGATGGGACTAGCAGGGAGCAGTACTTC. Drawing the rest from reference TRBV11-3 and TRBJ2-7, the complete variable domain is EAGVVQSPRYKIIEKKQPVAFWCNPISGHNTLYWYLQNLGQGPELLIRYENEEAVDDSQLPKDRFSAERLKGVDSTLKIQPAELGDSAVYLCASSLDGTSREQYFGPGTRLTVT.

The chain recombines TRBV18 with TRBJ1-1; a possible D gene is TRBD1 (6 bases). Per germline, CDR1 KGHSH and CDR2 LQKENI. There are 15 residues in the CDR3. The germline V and J ends were trimmed by 4 bases and 1 base, with 13 bases remaining between them. For the CDR3, the DNA is TGTGCCAGCTCACGGTACAGGGTAACGAACACTGAAGCTTTCTTT. Its translation: CASSRYRVTNTEAFF.

This clone showed up just a few times. Mismatch with germline at one junction end may stem from a read error. The chain has TRBV29-1 and TRBJ1-1; no clear D gene. From germline, CDR1 is SQVTM and CDR2 ANQGSEA. The CDR3 contains 15 residues. In nucleotides, the CDR3 is TGCAGCGTTGAGTCTCAGACTTCCCTGAAGACTGAAGCTTTCTTT. Its protein is CSVESQTSLKTEAFF.

This clone was seen once. The CDR3 region has the DNA TGTGCCAGCAGATCATCCGGGACTACACTATATGGCTACACCTTC. Amino acids: CASRSSGTTLYGYTF. The chain has TRBV28 and TRBJ1-2, with D perhaps matching TRBD1 (5 bases). Germline assignment: CDR1 MDHEN and CDR2 SYDVKM. V was trimmed by 6 bases and J by 5 bases, leaving 19 bases between them. The CDR3 sequence is 15 residues long.